The 10 T cell receptor beta chains given below trace back to one sample, sequenced in a study of blood T cell repertoires in COVID-19. Assay: immunoSEQ multiplex PCR; the TCRdb copy retains only in-frame clones and omits some. The sample has 95,000 to 150,000 clones, 75% to 90% seen once. Sequenced: peripheral blood. These receptor sequences come from a woman of 80 years or more with COVID-19, enrolled during active disease.

The chain uses TRBV27 and TRBJ2-7; TRBD1 agrees at 10 bases. The CDR3 spans 15 residues. Germline loops: CDR1 MNHEY, CDR2 SMNVEV (reference sequence). V lost 6 bases, J lost 1 base, and 6 bases stayed unmatched. The CDR3 loop reads CASSRPGQGSYEQYF. The CDR3 region has the DNA TGTGCCAGCAGCCGACCGGGACAGGGGTCCTACGAGCAGTACTTC.

A single count supports this clone. V gene TRBV10-3 combines with J gene TRBJ2-7; 9 bases match TRBD1. Germline assignment: CDR1 ENHRY and CDR2 SYGVKD. J gave up 1 base and V 6 bases, and 4 bases lay outside the gene matches. The CDR3 length is 14 residues. The CDR3 DNA sequence: TGTGCCATCAGGTCCGGGACAGGGTCCTACGAGCAGTACTTC. Translation: CAIRSGTGSYEQYF.

The chain carries TRBV4-1 and TRBJ1-4; D not certain. Trimming left V 0 bases short and J 0 bases short, with 14 bases between. This CDR3 is 18 amino acids long. CDR1 is MGHRA, CDR2 YSYEKL, per germline. For the CDR3, the DNA is TGCGCCAGCAGCCAAGAAATCCCACCTCAGGCAACTAATGAAAAACTGTTTTTT. Encoded protein: CASSQEIPPQATNEKLFF.

V usage is TRBV20-1 and J usage is TRBJ2-7; D possibly corresponds to TRBD1 (6 bases). CDR3 length: 15 residues. Per germline, CDR1 DFQATT and CDR2 SNEGSKA (reference sequence). V was pared by 3 bases and J by 0 bases, with 15 bases between. CDR3 nucleotides: TGCAGTGCTAGTCATCCCCGACAGGCCTCCTACGAGCAGTACTTC. Residues: CSASHPRQASYEQYF.

The chain recombines TRBV7-3 with TRBJ2-3, with TRBD2 matching 9 bases. CDR1 is SGHTA, CDR2 FQGTGA, per germline. The CDR3 covers 15 residues. V was pared by 4 bases and J by 5 bases, with 7 bases of the junction left unmatched. CDR3 sequence (DNA): TGTGCCAGCAGCTCTCAGGGCGGGGGGGGAGATACGCAGTATTTT. Translating it yields CASSSQGGGGDTQYF.

The rearrangement links TRBV5-8 to TRBJ2-6, with D unclear. Trimming took 4 bases from V and 0 from J, leaving 8 bases between them. The CDR3 is 15 residues long. Germline loops: CDR1 SGHTS, CDR2 YDEGEE. The CDR3 spells CASSPLASGANVLTF. In DNA, the CDR3 is TGTGCCAGCAGCCCCCTGGCCTCTGGGGCCAACGTCCTGACTTTC.

The rearrangement uses TRBV28 and TRBJ1-5; 8 bases map to TRBD1. V lost 5 bases to trimming and J lost 0 bases; unmatched junction nucleotides: 15. The germline gives CDR1 MDHEN, CDR2 SYDVKM. CDR3 length: 19 amino acids. CDR3 DNA: TGTGCCAGCAGTACTTTGCGGGACAGGCGGGTTTATAGCAATCAGCCCCAGCATTTT. Translating gives CASSTLRDRRVYSNQPQHF.

This chain uses TRBV7-6 with TRBJ1-1, with D possibly being TRBD1 (6 bases). V shed 5 bases and J shed 4 bases, with 17 bases lying between them. The CDR3 spans 15 residues. The germline V gene has CDR1 SGHVS and CDR2 FNYEAQ. CDR3 residues: CASSPNLQGSTEAFF. The CDR3 DNA is TGTGCCAGCAGCCCCAACCTACAGGGAAGCACTGAAGCTTTCTTT.

The chain employs TRBV5-4 and TRBJ2-1; D is possibly TRBD2 (6 bases). Germline CDR1 reads SGHNT; CDR2 reads YYREEE (reference sequence). The length of the CDR3 is 16 residues. Trimming left V 0 bases short and J 0 bases short, with 10 bases between. The CDR3, as DNA: TGTGCCAGCAGCTTGGGGCGGGACCCCTCCTACAATGAGCAGTTCTTC. It codes for CASSLGRDPSYNEQFF.

This rearrangement joins TRBV24-1 to TRBJ1-1, with 7 bases fitting TRBD1. The CDR3 length is 13 residues. CDR1 is KGHDR, CDR2 SFDVKD, per germline. V trimming: 6 bases; J trimming: 4 bases; junction bases outside the gene matches: 4. The CDR3 reads CATSSAGGTEAFF. CDR3 coding DNA: TGTGCCACCAGTTCCGCAGGGGGCACTGAAGCTTTCTTT.